This T cell receptor beta chain was identified in a study of siplizumab effects on memory and regulatory T cells. CDR1 is ENHRY and CDR2 is SYGVKD in the germline V gene. Trimming cost V 6 bases and J 0 bases; bases outside gene matches: 7. The CDR3 runs 16 residues. Generated by immunoSEQ multiplex PCR, the TCRdb table keeps only in-frame clones and is missing some. The sample contains 98,000 or so clones, approximately 93% of which appear only once. The chain couples TRBV10-3 to TRBJ2-2; 7 nucleotides match TRBD2. This TCR derives from a human donor in good health. Specimen: Tregs sorted from blood. CDR3 region: CAIRGTGTTNTGELFF. CDR3 nucleotide sequence: TGTGCCATCAGGGGGACCGGGACTACGAACACCGGGGAGCTGTTTTTT.